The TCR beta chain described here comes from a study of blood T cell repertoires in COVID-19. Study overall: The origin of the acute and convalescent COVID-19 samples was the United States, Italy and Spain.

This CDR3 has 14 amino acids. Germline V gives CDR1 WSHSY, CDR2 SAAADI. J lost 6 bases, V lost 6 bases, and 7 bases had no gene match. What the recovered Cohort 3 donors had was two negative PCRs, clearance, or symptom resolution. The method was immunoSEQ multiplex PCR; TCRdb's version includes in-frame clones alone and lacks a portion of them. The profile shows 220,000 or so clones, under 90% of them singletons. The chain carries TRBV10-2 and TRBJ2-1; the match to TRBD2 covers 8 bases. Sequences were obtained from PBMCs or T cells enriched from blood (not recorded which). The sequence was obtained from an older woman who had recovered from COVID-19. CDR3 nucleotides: TGCGCCAGCAGATCCAGCGGGGGTACCAATGAGCAGTTCTTC. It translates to CASRSSGGTNEQFF.